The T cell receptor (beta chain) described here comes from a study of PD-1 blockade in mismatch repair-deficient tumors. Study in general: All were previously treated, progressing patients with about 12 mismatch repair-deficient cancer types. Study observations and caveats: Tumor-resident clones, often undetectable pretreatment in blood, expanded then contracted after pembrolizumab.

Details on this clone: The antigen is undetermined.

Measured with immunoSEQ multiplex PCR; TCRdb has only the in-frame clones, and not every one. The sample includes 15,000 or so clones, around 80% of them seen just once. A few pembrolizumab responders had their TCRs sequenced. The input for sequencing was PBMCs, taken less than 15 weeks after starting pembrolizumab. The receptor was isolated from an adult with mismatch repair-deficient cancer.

The chain's CDR3 is CASKRTEDEQYF. The CDR3 DNA follows: TGTGCCAGCAAAAGGACAGAAGACGAGCAGTACTTC. The V gene is TRBV6-1, the J gene TRBJ2-7, with D possibly TRBD1 on 6 matching bases. Germline-derived CDR1 and CDR2 are MNHNS and SASEGT. The CDR3 runs 12 residues. V shed 7 bases and J shed 5 bases, with 12 bases lying between them.